Sequencing of this T cell receptor (beta chain) was carried out in a study of neurological immune-mediated disorders. Study-wide points: None of the CDR3 amino acid sequences of expanded clones were shared across subjects, and this suggested private repertoires in all groups.

Germline V gene data show CDR1 as SGHRS and CDR2 as YFSETQ. The CDR3 is made up of 15 amino acids. Trimming removed 4 bases at V and 5 bases at J, with 18 bases between. cDNA synthesis was performed by 5'RACE with 10-nucleotide random UMIs. The output of every sequencing run, over 180 million TCR-beta sequences, came from 15-18 subjects. TCRdb ran MiXCR on the 5' RACE reads and lists one entry per CDR3 protein. The sample carries about 53,000 distinct CDR3 sequences, 7.5% to 9.5% recorded once. Ten or more counts support this clonotype. Its antigen is not identified. Described time point: longitudinal time-point 3. Volunteers at a blood bank in Maryland, USA, were the healthy controls.

Sequenced: PBMCs. The J gene is TRBJ1-2, the V gene TRBV5-1, with D possibly being TRBD1 (6 bases). This TCR came from a woman aged 40 to 50 in good health. In DNA form, the CDR3 reads TGCGCCAGCAGCGTCGGGGCACCTGGACAGTATGGCTACACCTTC. It is translated as CASSVGAPGQYGYTF.